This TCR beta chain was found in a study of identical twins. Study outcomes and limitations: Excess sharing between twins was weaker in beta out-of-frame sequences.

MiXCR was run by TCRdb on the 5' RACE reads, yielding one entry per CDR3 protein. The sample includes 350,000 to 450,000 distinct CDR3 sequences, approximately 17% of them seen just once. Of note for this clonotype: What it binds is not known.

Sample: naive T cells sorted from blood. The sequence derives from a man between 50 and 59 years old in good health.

The DNA for the CDR3 is TGTGCCAGCACCGATGCGACAGGGCGGAGGACCGGGGAGCTGTTTTTT. Residues: CASTDATGRRTGELFF. The rearrangement links TRBV12-3 or TRBV12-4 to TRBJ2-2; 7 bases are a match to TRBD1. J was trimmed by 5 bases and V by 7 bases; bases with no gene match: 13. The CDR3 is 16 amino acids.